This T cell receptor (beta chain) appears in the sequencing data of a study of tumor-infiltrating lymphocytes in primary liver carcinoma. About the study: Maximum tumor diameters ranged from about 4 to 11 cm, stage T1-T3 N0M0.

This clonotype was observed a few times. Its antigen remains unidentified. A much larger clone is a single base away; this may be a read error. Starting material for RNA and DNA co-extraction consisted of about 20-30 mg of unsorted bulk tissue. The germline gives CDR1 SGHRS, CDR2 YFSETQ. The CDR3 runs to 15 residues. Study observations and caveats: In tumor-adjacent and tumor-blood pairs, overlap was lower than in tumor region pairs.

The researchers produced TCR beta cDNA from about 510 ng total RNA with a constant-region primer. Generation of the TCR beta libraries relied on three nested multiplex PCR rounds using slightly modified ARM-PCR. The first two PCR rounds, roughly 9 cycles each, used TRBV1-TRBV30 forward primers and a C-beta reverse primer. TCRdb reprocessed the multiplex PCR reads via MiXCR and lists one record per CDR3 protein. The table has over 45,000 distinct CDR3 sequences, about two thirds seen once. The TCR originated in a man in his forties with primary liver carcinoma and hepatitis B virus infection. Sequenced: liver tumor tissue from sampling region 5. As for subset: tumor region T5, tumor centre. This chain links TRBV5-1 with TRBJ2-3, with a possible D match to TRBD1 (6 bases). CDR3 region: CASSLGQGNGDMQYF. As DNA, the CDR3 is TGCGCCAGCAGCTTGGGGCAGGGGAATGGAGATATGCAGTATTTT.